The next 11 T cell receptor beta chains were all read from a single sample in a study of cytomegalovirus exposure and HLA in healthy donors. It was with 60 Vbeta and 13 Jbeta primers that the PCR ran. The table came from immunoSEQ multiplex PCR; TCRdb's copy has only in-frame clones and leaves some out. Among some 250,000 clones listed, more than 75% were seen once. Material for sequencing was PBMCs. The source is a woman aged 40-49 years in good health and CMV-seropositive.

V usage is TRBV9 and J usage is TRBJ2-7, with D possibly TRBD2 on 5 matching bases. Per the germline V gene, CDR1 is SGDLS and CDR2 is YYNGEE. V gave up 1 base and J gave up 3 bases, with 17 bases separating them. The CDR3 sequence is 16 residues long. CDR3 sequence: CASSVTPLGDNYEQYF. The CDR3 coding sequence is TGTGCCAGCAGCGTAACCCCGCTCGGGGATAACTACGAGCAGTACTTC.

The chain uses TRBV6-6 and TRBJ1-1; maybe TRBD1 (5 bases). CDR1 MNHNY and CDR2 SVGAGI come from the germline V gene (reference sequence). The CDR3 has 15 residues. Trimming cost V 7 bases and J 0 bases, with 15 bases left between them. As DNA, the CDR3 is TGTGCCAGCACCACTCCGGGGGGAATGAACACTGAAGCTTTCTTT. This encodes CASTTPGGMNTEAFF.

The chain has TRBV25-1 and TRBJ2-7; 10 nucleotides match TRBD1. The junction had 3 bases not matched to a gene; V was cut back by 2 bases and J by 2 bases. This CDR3 has 15 residues. Germline V gene sequence: CDR1 MGHDK, CDR2 SYGVNS. The CDR3 reads CASSEPGQGAYEQYF. Here the CDR3 DNA reads TGTGCCAGCAGTGAACCCGGACAGGGGGCCTACGAGCAGTACTTC.

This clone has just one count. The CDR3 bases are TGTGCCAGCAGTTATTCGACAGGGCGTGAAGCTTTCTTT. The encoded protein is CASSYSTGREAFF. The rearrangement links TRBV6-6 to TRBJ1-1, with 7 positions matching TRBD1. Germline trimming cut 3 bases from V and 7 bases from J; bases unmatched to any gene: 5. This CDR3 region has 13 residues. CDR1 and CDR2 from the germline V gene are MNHNY and SVGAGI (reference sequence).

CDR3 loop: CASSHPGTGGYEQYF. The CDR3 DNA reads as TGCGCCAGCAGCCATCCCGGGACAGGGGGCTACGAGCAGTACTTC. The chain joins TRBV4-1 to TRBJ2-7; 11 nucleotides line up with TRBD1. Trimming cost V 3 bases and J 3 bases; bases outside gene matches: 4. This CDR3 region has 15 residues. Per germline, CDR1 MGHRA and CDR2 YSYEKL.

About this clone itself: Given the absence of the conserved phenylalanine or tryptophan at the CDR3 end, a read error is likely. The J gene is TRBJ2-7, the V gene TRBV11-2, with 15 bases lining up with TRBD2. CDR1 and CDR2 from the germline V gene are SGHAT and FQNNGV. Trimming took 6 bases from V and 0 from J; bases not matched to a gene: 6. The CDR3 totals 17 residues. CDR3 coding DNA: TGTGCCAGCAGAGGGACTAGCGGGAGGATCCTCTCCTACGAGCAGTACCTC. Encoded protein: CASRGTSGRILSYEQYL.

This clone was detected only a few times. The rearrangement uses TRBV6-5 and TRBJ1-1; D is uncertain. This CDR3 region has 14 residues. The ends were cut back, 2 bases at V and 1 base at J, with 8 bases in the middle. The germline V gene has CDR1 MNHEY and CDR2 SVGAGI. The CDR3 DNA reads TGTGCCAGCAGTTACAAACGGGAGAACACTGAAGCTTTCTTT. It encodes CASSYKRENTEAFF.

The chain has TRBV5-4 and TRBJ1-1; 12 nucleotides line up with TRBD1. The CDR3 runs to 15 residues. J gave up 11 bases and V 3 bases, and 11 bases lay outside the gene matches. Germline V CDR1 and CDR2: SGHNT, YYREEE (reference sequence). The CDR3 DNA follows: TGTGCCAGCAGCTCTGTGGGACAGGGGGCGCTTGGGGCTTTCTTT. Protein product: CASSSVGQGALGAFF. The whole variable domain, remainder taken from reference TRBV5-4 and TRBJ1-1, is ETGVTQSPTHLIKTRGQQVTLRCSSQSGHNTVSWYQQALGQGPQFIFQYYREEENGRGNFPPRFSGLQFPNYSSELNVNALELDDSALYLCASSSVGQGALGAFFGQGTRLTVV.

The chain recombines TRBV4-2 with TRBJ1-4; TRBD1 aligns across 7 bases. The CDR3 is 16 residues long. J gave up 4 bases and V 0 bases, and 5 bases lay outside the gene matches. CDR1 and CDR2 (germline): LGHNA, YNFKEQ. CDR3 sequence reads: CASSQEQGSRNEKLFF. CDR3 sequence (DNA): TGTGCCAGCAGCCAAGAACAGGGGAGTCGTAATGAAAAACTGTTTTTT.

This chain connects TRBV7-9 to TRBJ2-1, with 7 bases identical to TRBD1. CDR3 size: 15 residues. Trimming removed 3 bases from V and 4 bases from J; junction bases left unmatched: 6. Germline V gene data show CDR1 as SEHNR and CDR2 as FQNEAQ (reference sequence). Here the CDR3 reads CASSLKAGGYNEQFF. As DNA, the CDR3 is TGTGCCAGCAGCTTGAAGGCAGGGGGATACAATGAGCAGTTCTTC. The whole variable domain, remainder taken from reference TRBV7-9 and TRBJ2-1, is DTGVSQNPRHKITKRGQNVTFRCDPISEHNRLYWYRQTLGQGPEFLTYFQNEAQLEKSRLLSDRFSAERPKGSFSTLEIQRTEQGDSAMYLCASSLKAGGYNEQFFGPGTRLTVL.

The chain carries TRBV7-6 and TRBJ2-5; 8 positions match TRBD2. The CDR3 loop spans 17 amino acids. Germline CDR1 is SGHVS and CDR2 is FNYEAQ. V gave up 5 bases and J gave up 4 bases; unmatched junction bases: 15. CDR3 sequence (DNA): TGTGCCAGCAGCGAGTCAGCGGGGGACCGGGTTGGAGAGACCCAGTACTTC. Its protein is CASSESAGDRVGETQYF.